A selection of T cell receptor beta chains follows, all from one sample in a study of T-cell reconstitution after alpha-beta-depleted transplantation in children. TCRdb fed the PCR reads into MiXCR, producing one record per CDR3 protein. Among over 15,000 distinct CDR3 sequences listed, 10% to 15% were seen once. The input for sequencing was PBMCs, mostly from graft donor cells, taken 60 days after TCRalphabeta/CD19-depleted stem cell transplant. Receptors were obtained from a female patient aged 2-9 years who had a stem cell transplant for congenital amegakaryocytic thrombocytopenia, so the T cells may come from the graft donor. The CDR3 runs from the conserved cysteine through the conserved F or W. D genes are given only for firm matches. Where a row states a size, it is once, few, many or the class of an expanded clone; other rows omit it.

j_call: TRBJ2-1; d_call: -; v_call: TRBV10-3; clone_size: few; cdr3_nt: TGTGCCATCAGTGATCGGCTAGAGGCGGGCAATGAGCAGTTCTTC; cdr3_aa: CAISDRLEAGNEQFF
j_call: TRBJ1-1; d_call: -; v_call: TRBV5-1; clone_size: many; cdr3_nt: TGCGCCAGCAGCTTGGTATGGGCAGGGAGGGACACTGAAGCTTTCTTT; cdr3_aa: CASSLVWAGRDTEAFF
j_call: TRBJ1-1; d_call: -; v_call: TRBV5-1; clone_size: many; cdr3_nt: TGCGCCAGCAGCTTGGACGTCGTGGGGACGGCGAACACTGAAGCTTTCTTT; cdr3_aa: CASSLDVVGTANTEAFF
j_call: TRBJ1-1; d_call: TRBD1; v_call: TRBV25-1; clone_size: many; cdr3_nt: TGTGCCAGCCGGGGACAGGCCAACACTGAAGCTTTCTTT; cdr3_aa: CASRGQANTEAFF
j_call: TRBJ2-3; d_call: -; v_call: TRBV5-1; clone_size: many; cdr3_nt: TGCGCCAGCAGCTTGATACAGGGGAGGTCAGATACGCAGTATTTT; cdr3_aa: CASSLIQGRSDTQYF
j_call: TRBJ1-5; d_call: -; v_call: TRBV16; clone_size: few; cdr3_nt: TGTGCCAGCAGCCAATACTCCCGCAGGGCCCGCAATCAGCCCCAGCATTTT; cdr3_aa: CASSQYSRRARNQPQHF
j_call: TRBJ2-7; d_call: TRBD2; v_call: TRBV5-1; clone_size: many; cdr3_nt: TGCGCCAGCAGCTTAGCTCCGGGACTAGGGCCCTACGAGCAGTACTTC; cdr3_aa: CASSLAPGLGPYEQYF
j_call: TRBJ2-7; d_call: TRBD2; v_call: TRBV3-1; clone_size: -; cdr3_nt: TGTGCCTGCTCCCTAACGAGTAGCGGGAGCTACGAGCAGTACTTC; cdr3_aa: CACSLTSSGSYEQYF
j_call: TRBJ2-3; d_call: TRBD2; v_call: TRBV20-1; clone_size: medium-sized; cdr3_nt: TGCAGTGCTAGTCGGCGGGAGGGCACAGATACGCAGTATTTT; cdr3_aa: CSASRREGTDTQYF
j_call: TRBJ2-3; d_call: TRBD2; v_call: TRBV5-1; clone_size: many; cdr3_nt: TGCGCCAGCAGCGGACTAGCGGGAGCAGATACGCAGTATTTT; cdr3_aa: CASSGLAGADTQYF
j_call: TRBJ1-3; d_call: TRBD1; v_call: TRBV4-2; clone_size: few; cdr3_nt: TGTGCCAGCAGCCCGACAGGGGATGGAAACACCATATATTTT; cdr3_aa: CASSPTGDGNTIYF
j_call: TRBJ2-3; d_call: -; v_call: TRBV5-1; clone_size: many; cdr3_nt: TGCGCCAGCAGCCCTGGGGTTCTCAGCACAGATACGCAGTATTTT; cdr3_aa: CASSPGVLSTDTQYF
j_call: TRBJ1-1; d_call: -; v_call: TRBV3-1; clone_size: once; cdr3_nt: TGTGCCAGCTGCACAGACGGACGCCACACTGAAGCTTTCTTT; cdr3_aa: CASCTDGRHTEAFF
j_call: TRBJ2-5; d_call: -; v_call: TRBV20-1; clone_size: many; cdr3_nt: TGCAGTGCTGGGCAAGAGACCCAGTACTTC; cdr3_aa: CSAGQETQYF
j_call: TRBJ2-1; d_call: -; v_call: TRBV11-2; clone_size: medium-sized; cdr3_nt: TGTGCCAGCAGCTCCTTTGACGGGGGCAATGAGCAGTTCTTC; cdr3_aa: CASSSFDGGNEQFF
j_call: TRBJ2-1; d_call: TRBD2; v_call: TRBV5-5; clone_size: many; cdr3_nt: TGTGCCAGCAGCTTGGCCAGCGGGAGTAGCGGGTTCTTC; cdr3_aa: CASSLASGSSGFF
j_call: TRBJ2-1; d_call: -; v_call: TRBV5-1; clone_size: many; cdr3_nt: TGCGCCAGCAGCCCATTGGGGGAGGCATTCAATGAGCAGTTCTTC; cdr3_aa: CASSPLGEAFNEQFF
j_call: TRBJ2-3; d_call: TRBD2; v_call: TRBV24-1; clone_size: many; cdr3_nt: TGTGCCACCAGTGAATGGGCGGCGACGGGAGGGGATACGCAGTATTTT; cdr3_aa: CATSEWAATGGDTQYF
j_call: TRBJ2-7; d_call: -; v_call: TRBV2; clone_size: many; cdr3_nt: TGTGCCAGCAGTGAAGCGCATACTAATTACGAGCAGTACTTC; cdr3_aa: CASSEAHTNYEQYF
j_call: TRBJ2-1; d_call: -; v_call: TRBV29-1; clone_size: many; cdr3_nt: TGCAGCGTTGTCCCATCTAGGGAGGAGCAGTTCTTC; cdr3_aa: CSVVPSREEQFF
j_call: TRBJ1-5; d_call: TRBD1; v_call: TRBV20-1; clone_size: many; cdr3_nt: TGCAGTGCTAGAGATGGGACAGGGGGCAATCAGCCCCAGCATTTT; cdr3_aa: CSARDGTGGNQPQHF
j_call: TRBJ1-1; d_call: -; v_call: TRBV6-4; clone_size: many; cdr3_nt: TGTGCCACCCGAGGTGGGGGACGACAGAACACTGAAGCTTTCTTT; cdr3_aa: CATRGGGRQNTEAFF
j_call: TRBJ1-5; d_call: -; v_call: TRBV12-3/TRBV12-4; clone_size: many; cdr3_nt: TGTGCCAGCGGGAGGGGTTTGGGCAATCAGCCCCAGCATTTT; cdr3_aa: CASGRGLGNQPQHF
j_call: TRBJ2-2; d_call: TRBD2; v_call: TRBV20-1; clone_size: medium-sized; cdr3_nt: TGCAGTGCTAGACTAGCGGGAGACACCGGGGAGCTGTTTTTT; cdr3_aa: CSARLAGDTGELFF
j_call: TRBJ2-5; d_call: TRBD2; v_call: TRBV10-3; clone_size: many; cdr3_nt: TGTGCCATCAGTGAGTCGAGACTAAGCGGGAGTCCGGAGACCCAGTACTTC; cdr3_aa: CAISESRLSGSPETQYF
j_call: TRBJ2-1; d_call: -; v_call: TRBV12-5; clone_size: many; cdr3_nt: TGTGCTAGTGGTTTGGTACATGTCGGGAGTTACAATGAGCAGTTCTTC; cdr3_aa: CASGLVHVGSYNEQFF
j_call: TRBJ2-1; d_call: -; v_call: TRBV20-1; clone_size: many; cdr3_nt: TGCAGTGCCCCGGACCTACGGAGCTCCTACAATGAGCAGTTCTTC; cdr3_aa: CSAPDLRSSYNEQFF
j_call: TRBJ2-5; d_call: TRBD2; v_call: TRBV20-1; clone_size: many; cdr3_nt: TGCAGTGCTGGAGTACCGGGACTAGCGGGAGGTGGGACCCAGTACTTC; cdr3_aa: CSAGVPGLAGGGTQYF
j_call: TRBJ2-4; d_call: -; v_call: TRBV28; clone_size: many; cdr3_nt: TGTGCCAGCAGCAAACATGTCCCACGGTACTTC; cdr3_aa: CASSKHVPRYF
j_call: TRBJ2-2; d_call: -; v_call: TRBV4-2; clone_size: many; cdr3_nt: TGTGCCAGCAGCCAAAGCAGTCCCGTGATAAGATTTGACACCGGGGAGCTGTTTTTT; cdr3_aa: CASSQSSPVIRFDTGELFF
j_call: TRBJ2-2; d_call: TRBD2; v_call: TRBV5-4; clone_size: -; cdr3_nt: TGTGCCAGCGGCCGGGACTACTTATACACCGGGGAGCTGTTTTTT; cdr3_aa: CASGRDYLYTGELFF
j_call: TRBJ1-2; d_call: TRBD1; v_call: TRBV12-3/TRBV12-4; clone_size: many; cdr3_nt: TGTGCCAGCAGTCCTGGGTACAGGGGGCACGGCTACACCTTC; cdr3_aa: CASSPGYRGHGYTF
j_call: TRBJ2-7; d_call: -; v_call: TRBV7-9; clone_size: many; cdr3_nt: TGTGCCAGCAGCTTAGGCCCGGACCGCTCCTCCTACGAGCAGTACTTC; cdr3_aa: CASSLGPDRSSYEQYF
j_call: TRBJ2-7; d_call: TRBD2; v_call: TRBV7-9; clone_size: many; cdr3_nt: TGTGCCAGCAGCTTAGTATCAGGACTAGCGGGAGCCTACGAGCAGTACTTC; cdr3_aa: CASSLVSGLAGAYEQYF
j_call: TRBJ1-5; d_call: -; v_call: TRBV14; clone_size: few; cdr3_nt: TGTGCCAGCAGCCAAGCCAGGATGGGGGACAATCAGCCCCAGCATTTT; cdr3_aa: CASSQARMGDNQPQHF
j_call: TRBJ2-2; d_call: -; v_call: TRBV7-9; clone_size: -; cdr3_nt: TGTGCCAGCAGCTTCCCCCCAGAATGGGGCACCGGGGAGCTGTTTTTT; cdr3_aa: CASSFPPEWGTGELFF